The 7 T cell receptor beta chains presented below share a single source sample, sequenced in a study of T cell responses to AZD1222 COVID-19 vaccine. TCRdb's copy holds only in-frame clones and misses some; the assay was immunoSEQ multiplex PCR. The sample consists of roughly 120,000 clones, around 88% of them appearing once. Sample: peripheral blood, taken on day 0 of AZD1222 vaccination. The receptors here all came from an adult in good health.

V usage is TRBV6-5 and J usage is TRBJ2-7; weak D call: TRBD2 (7 bases). Looked up from germline, CDR1 is MNHEY and CDR2 is SVGAGI. The length of the CDR3 is 13 residues. The V gene lost 11 bases and the J gene lost 2 bases, with 16 bases spanning the gap. Here the CDR3 reads CACGRGVTYEQYF. The CDR3 DNA is TGTGCCTGTGGGAGGGGGGTAACCTACGAGCAGTACTTC.

This clone was found once. The V gene is TRBV4-3, the J gene TRBJ1-6, with 7 positions matching TRBD1. V shed 2 bases and J 10 bases; nucleotides not matched to a gene: 5. This CDR3 spans 14 amino acids. The germline CDR1 and CDR2 sequences are LGHNA and YSLEER. The CDR3 coding sequence is TGCGCCAGCAGCCAAACAGGGGTGCACTCACCCCTCCACTTT. This gives the protein CASSQTGVHSPLHF.

V usage is TRBV19 and J usage is TRBJ2-2; D gene uncertain. Trimming left V 3 bases short and J 0 bases short, with 11 bases between. In germline, CDR1 is LNHDA, CDR2 SQIVND (reference sequence). The length of the CDR3 is 16 residues. CDR3 sequence: CASSMRRTANTGELFF. As DNA, the CDR3 is TGTGCCAGTAGTATGCGCAGAACCGCGAACACCGGGGAGCTGTTTTTT. The complete variable domain, with remaining parts taken from reference TRBV19 and TRBJ2-2, reads DGGITQSPKYLFRKEGQNVTLSCEQNLNHDAMYWYRQDPGQGLRLIYYSQIVNDFQKGDIAEGYSVSREKKESFPLTVTSAQKNPTAFYLCASSMRRTANTGELFFGEGSRLTVL.

V is TRBV28 and J is TRBJ2-3; 7 bases align to TRBD1. The germline gives CDR1 MDHEN, CDR2 SYDVKM. With 6 bases clipped from V and 0 bases from J, the junction kept 6 bases outside the gene matches. The CDR3 spans 15 residues. The CDR3 reads CASRLGGQSTDTQYF. Written as DNA, the CDR3 is TGTGCCAGCAGGTTAGGGGGACAGAGCACAGATACGCAGTATTTT.

The chain combines TRBV6-2 or TRBV6-3 with TRBJ1-1; D unclear. Germline values: CDR1 MNHEY, CDR2 SVGEGT. V was shortened by 5 bases and J by 6 bases, with 10 bases between the two germline ends. The CDR3 is 12 residues long. The CDR3 spells CASSARLPEAFF. Written as DNA, the CDR3 is TGTGCCAGCAGTGCTCGACTTCCTGAAGCTTTCTTT.

The chain couples TRBV6-5 to TRBJ1-2; D ambiguous. Germline-derived CDR1 and CDR2 are MNHEY and SVGAGI. CDR3 length equals 13 residues. Trimming took off 2 bases at V and 8 bases at J, with 12 bases between the two ends. CDR3 in amino acids: CASSYRWGGGYTF. The CDR3, as DNA: TGTGCCAGCAGTTACCGCTGGGGAGGCGGCTACACCTTC.

This clone came up once. The chain is built from TRBV5-4 and TRBJ1-6, with a possible D match to TRBD1 (6 bases). Germline V gene lookup returns CDR1 SGHNT and CDR2 YYREEE (reference sequence). This CDR3 has 13 residues. The V end was cut by 0 bases, the J end by 10 bases, with 8 bases between. This CDR3 reads CASSLDRESPLHF. CDR3 nucleotide sequence: TGTGCCAGCAGCTTGGACAGGGAGTCACCCCTCCACTTT.